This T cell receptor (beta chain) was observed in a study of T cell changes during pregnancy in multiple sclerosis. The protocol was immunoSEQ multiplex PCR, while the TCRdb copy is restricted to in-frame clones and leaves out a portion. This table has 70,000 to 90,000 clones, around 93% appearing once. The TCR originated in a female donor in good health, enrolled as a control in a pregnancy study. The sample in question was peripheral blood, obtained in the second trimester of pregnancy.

The CDR3 protein is CASSPQGEGVHGYTF. The CDR3 nucleotides are TGCGCCAGCAGCCCCCAGGGGGAAGGGGTCCATGGCTACACCTTC. This chain uses TRBV5-1 with TRBJ1-2; 7 positions agree with TRBD1. The CDR3 runs 15 residues. V lost 4 bases to trimming and J lost 6 bases; unmatched junction nucleotides: 12. In germline, CDR1 is SGHRS, CDR2 YFSETQ.